Each of the 17 T cell receptor beta chains below was sequenced from the same sample in a study of blood T cell repertoires in COVID-19. Data came from immunoSEQ multiplex PCR; TCRdb stores just in-frame clones and leaves some out. The sample comprises about 59,000 clones, roughly 87% of which are singletons, and 4.5% to 5.5% rests with the top ten. The source material was peripheral blood. These receptors all come from a man older than 75 in a cohort sampled during active COVID-19.

This chain connects TRBV19 to TRBJ1-1; 8 nucleotides align to TRBD1. Trimming took 5 bases from V and 2 from J; bases not matched to a gene: 4. In germline, CDR1 is LNHDA, CDR2 SQIVND (reference sequence). CDR3 length: 14 amino acids. The CDR3 DNA follows: TGTGCCAGTAGTGCGGACAGGGTAAACACTGAAGCTTTCTTT. Translating gives CASSADRVNTEAFF. Full variable domain (missing parts from reference TRBV19 and TRBJ1-1): DGGITQSPKYLFRKEGQNVTLSCEQNLNHDAMYWYRQDPGQGLRLIYYSQIVNDFQKGDIAEGYSVSREKKESFPLTVTSAQKNPTAFYLCASSADRVNTEAFFGQGTRLTVV.

The chain couples TRBV14 to TRBJ2-5; 7 bases align to TRBD1. The germline V gene encodes CDR1 SGHDN and CDR2 FVKESK. The CDR3 spans 22 residues. V lost 2 bases, J lost 2 bases, and 26 bases stayed unmatched. The CDR3 loop reads CASSQPPTGIRDSSKPQETQYF. The CDR3 nucleotides read TGTGCCAGCAGCCAACCTCCGACAGGGATTCGGGACAGTTCAAAGCCTCAAGAGACCCAGTACTTC.

The count of this clone is one. This chain links TRBV5-4 with TRBJ1-3, with D unresolved. The V gene's germline CDR1 is SGHNT and CDR2 YYREEE (reference sequence). V dropped 3 bases and J dropped 3 bases, with 16 bases sitting between them. The CDR3 consists of 16 residues. DNA for the CDR3: TGTGCCAGCAGCTCTGGCACGGGTCTGAGTGGAAACACCATATATTTT. Protein: CASSSGTGLSGNTIYF.

This chain uses TRBV4-3 with TRBJ1-1, with no clear D. Trimming stripped 0 bases from V and 4 bases from J, with 12 bases between. This CDR3 has 15 amino acids. Germline CDR1 is LGHNA and CDR2 is YSLEER. CDR3 bases: TGCGCCAGCAGCCAAGATCAAGGAGGGATCACTGAAGCTTTCTTT. Its translation is CASSQDQGGITEAFF.

This clone has a handful of counts. This chain connects TRBV4-2 to TRBJ1-1; TRBD1 matches 8 bases. The length of the CDR3 is 16 residues. The ends lost 2 bases at V and 2 bases at J; junction bases unmatched: 7. Germline V gene lookup returns CDR1 LGHNA and CDR2 YNFKEQ. The CDR3: CASSQTGTGINTEAFF. The CDR3 nucleotides read TGTGCCAGCAGCCAAACCGGGACAGGTATTAACACTGAAGCTTTCTTT.

This clone has just one count. The rearrangement links TRBV5-1 to TRBJ2-5; D call uncertain. Trimming left V 0 bases short and J 2 bases short, with 8 bases between. The CDR3 is made up of 14 amino acids. Germline V gene data show CDR1 as SGHRS and CDR2 as YFSETQ. CDR3 sequence: CASSLGHGQETQYF. CDR3 nucleotide sequence: TGCGCCAGCAGCTTGGGCCACGGGCAAGAGACCCAGTACTTC.

This sequence joins TRBV5-1 and TRBJ2-3, with D perhaps TRBD2 (6 bases). The CDR3 has 16 amino acids. Trimming took 1 base from V and 5 from J, leaving 17 bases between them. Germline V gene data show CDR1 as SGHRS and CDR2 as YFSETQ. This chain's CDR3 is CASSLRRSGYGDTQYF. The CDR3 bases are TGCGCCAGCAGCTTGAGGCGGAGCGGGTACGGAGATACGCAGTATTTT.

The chain is built from TRBV9 and TRBJ1-3, with D uncertain. Trimming removed 0 bases from V and 0 bases from J, with 10 bases in between. This CDR3 comprises 16 residues. Germline assignment: CDR1 SGDLS and CDR2 YYNGEE. The CDR3 bases are TGTGCCAGCAGCGTAGTCGGGGAAGTCTCTGGAAACACCATATATTTT. This gives the protein CASSVVGEVSGNTIYF. Together with reference TRBV9 and TRBJ1-3, the CDR3 gives the full variable domain: DSGVTQTPKHLITATGQRVTLRCSPRSGDLSVYWYQQSLDQGLQFLIQYYNGEERAKGNILERFSAQQFPDLHSELNLSSLELGDSALYFCASSVVGEVSGNTIYFGEGSWLTVV.

The V and J genes are TRBV5-4 and TRBJ1-6; 7 nucleotides match TRBD1. The V segment lost 4 bases and the J segment 0 bases; nucleotides outside the gene matches: 4. CDR1 and CDR2 from the germline V gene are SGHNT and YYREEE (reference sequence). The length of the CDR3 is 16 residues. The CDR3 loop reads CASSRDSSSYNSPLHF. The CDR3 bases are TGTGCCAGCAGCCGGGACAGCAGCTCCTATAATTCACCCCTCCACTTT.

J is TRBJ2-7 and V is TRBV3-1 (or the pseudogene TRBV3-2); no definite D call. V lost 0 bases and J 13 bases, leaving 16 bases between the germline ends. The CDR3 is 13 residues long. Germline loops: CDR1 LGHDT, CDR2 YNNKEL (reference sequence). Written as DNA, the CDR3 is TGTGCCAGCAGCCAAGATTCCCGGTCGAGTTATTACTTC. Translated: CASSQDSRSSYYF.

The chain combines TRBV6-5 with TRBJ1-1; 10 nucleotides match TRBD1. There are 14 residues in the CDR3. Looked up from germline, CDR1 is MNHEY and CDR2 is SVGAGI. Trimming took 5 bases from V and 1 from J; bases not matched to a gene: 1. DNA for the CDR3: TGTGCCAGCAGTCGGGACAGGGGGAACACTGAAGCTTTCTTT. It specifies CASSRDRGNTEAFF.

A single count supports this clone. This chain joins TRBV19 and TRBJ1-5; D is possibly TRBD1 (5 bases). The germline V gene has CDR1 LNHDA and CDR2 SQIVND (reference sequence). CDR3 length: 16 residues. Between the trimmed V and J ends, which lost 6 bases and 2 bases, there was a span of 17 bases. This CDR3 is CASSMEGGAGNQPQHF. As DNA, the CDR3 is TGTGCCAGTAGCATGGAGGGTGGGGCAGGCAATCAGCCCCAGCATTTT. The full variable domain, its missing parts supplied by reference TRBV19 and TRBJ1-5, is DGGITQSPKYLFRKEGQNVTLSCEQNLNHDAMYWYRQDPGQGLRLIYYSQIVNDFQKGDIAEGYSVSREKKESFPLTVTSAQKNPTAFYLCASSMEGGAGNQPQHFGDGTRLSIL.

The chain combines TRBV5-5 with TRBJ1-5; 8 nucleotides agree with TRBD1. Germline V CDR1 and CDR2: SGHKS, YYEKEE (reference sequence). The CDR3 totals 15 residues. J gave up 5 bases and V 0 bases, and 4 bases lay outside the gene matches. For the CDR3, the DNA is TGTGCCAGCAGCTTGGCCCCGACAGGGGATCAGCCCCAGCATTTT. Its protein is CASSLAPTGDQPQHF.

This sequence joins TRBV5-1 and TRBJ2-1; no reliable D call. The CDR3 extends over 16 amino acids. Germline values: CDR1 SGHRS, CDR2 YFSETQ. V lost 0 bases to trimming and J lost 0 bases, with 10 bases between them. The CDR3: CASSLDPGLSYNEQFF. Written as DNA, the CDR3 is TGCGCCAGCAGCTTGGATCCGGGTCTCTCCTACAATGAGCAGTTCTTC.

This chain uses TRBV7-2 with TRBJ1-2; 9 bases map to TRBD1. CDR3 length equals 14 residues. The germline V gene has CDR1 SGHTA and CDR2 FQGNSA. J gave up 8 bases and V 4 bases, and 8 bases lay outside the gene matches. CDR3 sequence: CASSSPGQGSGYTF. For the CDR3, the DNA is TGTGCCAGCAGCTCCCCGGGACAGGGAAGCGGCTACACCTTC.

V usage is TRBV18 and J usage is TRBJ2-3, with 13 positions matching TRBD2. V shed 3 bases and J 0 bases; nucleotides not matched to a gene: 0. Germline CDR1 is KGHSH and CDR2 is LQKENI. CDR3 size: 16 residues. CDR3 nucleotide sequence: TGTGCCAGCTCACCGGGACTAGCGGGGAGCACAGATACGCAGTATTTT. The encoded protein is CASSPGLAGSTDTQYF.

This chain links TRBV18 with TRBJ2-3; 8 nucleotides match TRBD2. With 3 bases clipped from V and 4 bases from J, the junction kept 12 bases outside the gene matches. The CDR3 sequence is 17 residues long. From germline, CDR1 is KGHSH and CDR2 LQKENI. The CDR3 bases are TGTGCCAGCTCACCCGCCCTTTCCAGCGGGAGCCCAGATACGCAGTATTTT. The encoded protein is CASSPALSSGSPDTQYF.